These 19 T cell receptor beta chains originate from one sample sequenced in a study of T cells after yellow fever vaccination. TCRdb itself ran the 5' RACE reads through MiXCR, one entry per CDR3 protein. The sample has hundreds of thousands of distinct CDR3 sequences, approximately 10% seen once; the top ten hold roughly 18%. Sequences were derived from PBMCs, sampled on the day of the first yellow fever vaccination. These receptors were taken from a young man who received the YFV17D yellow fever vaccine.

This clonotype was counted only a few times. The rearrangement uses TRBV3-1 and TRBJ2-5; possibly TRBD1 or TRBD2 for D (6 bases each). The CDR3 extends over 14 amino acids. The germline V gene encodes CDR1 LGHDT and CDR2 YNNKEL (reference sequence). Trimming shortened V by 4 bases and J by 9 bases, and 18 bases separated the two germline ends. Written as DNA, the CDR3 is TGTGCCAGCAGCCCACAGGGCGGGGCTCAGGCCCAGTACTTC. Protein product: CASSPQGGAQAQYF.

The chain is built from TRBV18 and TRBJ1-1, with no clear D. This CDR3 has 16 amino acids. V lost 2 bases to trimming and J lost 1 base, with 14 bases between them. Per the germline V gene, CDR1 is KGHSH and CDR2 is LQKENI. The CDR3 DNA follows: TGTGCCAGCTCACCATTTGTCGGACGGAGGAACACTGAAGCTTTCTTT. Translated, it gives CASSPFVGRRNTEAFF. Variable domain in full (rest from reference TRBV18 and TRBJ1-1): NAGVMQNPRHLVRRRGQEARLRCSPMKGHSHVYWYRQLPEEGLKFMVYLQKENIIDESGMPKERFSAEFPKEGPSILRIQQVVRGDSAAYFCASSPFVGRRNTEAFFGQGTRLTVV.

This clonotype turned up a few times. The rearrangement uses TRBV7-9 and TRBJ2-1; TRBD2 matches at 10 bases. In germline, CDR1 is SEHNR, CDR2 FQNEAQ (reference sequence). This CDR3 region has 16 residues. Losses at the gene ends were 7 bases for V and 3 bases for J; bases not matched to a gene: 9. In DNA, the CDR3 is TGTGCCAGCACCTGGACTAGCGGTGAGAGCTACAATGAGCAGTTCTTC. Its translation is CASTWTSGESYNEQFF.

This clonotype came up a few times. The chain employs TRBV2 and TRBJ2-7, with TRBD1 matching over 10 bases. Looked up from germline, CDR1 is SNHLY and CDR2 is FYNNEI. This CDR3 is 15 amino acids long. Unmatched junction bases numbered 7, after V lost 3 bases and J lost 5 bases. CDR3 coding DNA: TGTGCCAGCAGTGAGAGGGGGACAGGGGTGAACGAGCAGTACTTC. Translated: CASSERGTGVNEQYF.

This clonotype has a handful of counts. The chain employs TRBV28 and TRBJ1-5; a possible D gene is TRBD1 (5 bases). This CDR3 is 15 amino acids long. CDR1 and CDR2 (germline): MDHEN, SYDVKM. The V and J ends lost 4 bases and 2 bases respectively, with 12 bases between them. CDR3 sequence (DNA): TGTGCCAGCAGTTCCGGGGGTCAGCGCAATCAGCCCCAGCATTTT. Protein sequence: CASSSGGQRNQPQHF.

The chain employs TRBV3-1 and TRBJ2-3; 8 positions agree with TRBD2. The CDR3 has 15 residues. The ends lost 1 base at V and 0 bases at J; junction bases unmatched: 0. Germline-derived CDR1 and CDR2 are LGHDT and YNNKEL (reference sequence). This chain's CDR3 is CASSQGLASTDTQYF. CDR3 bases: TGTGCCAGCAGCCAAGGACTAGCGAGCACAGATACGCAGTATTTT.

The sample holds a few counts of this clonotype. This chain uses TRBV6-2 or TRBV6-3 with TRBJ2-5; 9 positions agree with TRBD2. V lost 4 bases to trimming and J lost 0 bases; unmatched junction nucleotides: 6. This CDR3 contains 16 residues. Per the germline V gene, CDR1 is MNHEY and CDR2 is SVGEGT. The CDR3, as DNA: TGTGCCAGCAGTTCCCGACTAGCGGTCTACCAAGAGACCCAGTACTTC. Amino acid sequence: CASSSRLAVYQETQYF.

Only a few counts were recorded for this clonotype. The chain couples TRBV5-6 to TRBJ2-1; D may be TRBD2 (6 bases). The CDR3 sequence is 15 residues long. The V end was cut by 4 bases, the J end by 0 bases, with 11 bases between. CDR1 is SGHDT, CDR2 YYEEEE, per germline. CDR3 nucleotides: TGTGCCAGCAGCGGCGGGACTCTCTCCTACAATGAGCAGTTCTTC. Amino acids: CASSGGTLSYNEQFF.

This clonotype was detected only a few times. V usage is TRBV20-1 and J usage is TRBJ1-2; 7 bases are shared with TRBD1. The J segment lost 6 bases and the V segment lost 3 bases, leaving 4 bases of the junction unmatched. CDR3 length equals 12 residues. Germline V gene data show CDR1 as DFQATT and CDR2 as SNEGSKA (reference sequence). In DNA form, the CDR3 reads TGCAGTGCTAGTTCAGGGGGTGATGGCTACACCTTC. Amino acids: CSASSGGDGYTF.

The CDR3 nucleotides read TGTGCCAGCAGCTTAGAGGGTCTGGGTAAAACAGATACGCAGTATTTT. Residues: CASSLEGLGKTDTQYF. The rearrangement links TRBV7-6 to TRBJ2-3; no clear D gene. The CDR3 consists of 16 residues. V was clipped by 1 base and J by 3 bases, with 14 bases between them. CDR1 is SGHVS, CDR2 FNYEAQ, per germline.

The chain is built from TRBV11-2 and TRBJ2-3; D may be TRBD1 (5 bases). Trimming pared 4 bases from V and 4 bases from J, leaving 18 bases between. The CDR3 spans 16 residues. The germline CDR1 and CDR2 sequences are SGHAT and FQNNGV. CDR3 protein: CASSYLGASFPDTQYF. CDR3 coding DNA: TGTGCCAGCAGCTACCTAGGGGCTAGTTTCCCAGATACGCAGTATTTT.

To note about this clonotype: Mismatch with germline at one junction end may stem from a read error. The V call is TRBV6-5, the J call TRBJ2-4; possible D gene TRBD2, 6 bases. The CDR3 runs to 15 residues. Germline-derived CDR1 and CDR2 are MNHEY and SVGAGI. The CDR3 bases are TGTGCCAGCAGTTACCGGCGGGGAGGCAAAAACATTCGGTACTTC. Translated: CASSYRRGGKNIRYF.

This chain connects TRBV10-3 to TRBJ2-2; D ambiguous. V lost 5 bases, J lost 5 bases, and 9 bases lay in between. There are 13 residues in the CDR3. Germline V gives CDR1 ENHRY, CDR2 SYGVKD. The CDR3 DNA sequence: TGTGCCATCAGTAGCACCGGGACCGGGGAGCTGTTTTTT. The encoded protein is CAISSTGTGELFF.

This clonotype turned up a few times. This chain connects TRBV11-2 to TRBJ2-1, with a possible D match to TRBD1 (6 bases). The germline CDR1 and CDR2 sequences are SGHAT and FQNNGV. The CDR3 runs 17 residues. V dropped 0 bases and J dropped 12 bases, with 24 bases sitting between them. The CDR3 loop reads CASSLDFAGQTSRWQFF. The CDR3 coding sequence is TGTGCCAGCAGCTTAGATTTCGCCGGACAGACGTCGCGATGGCAGTTCTTC.

This clonotype was observed a handful of times. The V gene is TRBV19, the J gene TRBJ1-3; D gene ambiguous. V was clipped by 3 bases and J by 16 bases, with 13 bases between them. Per germline, CDR1 LNHDA and CDR2 SQIVND (reference sequence). The CDR3 is 11 amino acids. The CDR3 DNA follows: TGTGCCAGTAGTATTTATCTTCGGCTGTATTTT. Translated, it gives CASSIYLRLYF. Combining the CDR3 with reference TRBV19 and TRBJ1-3 gives the whole variable domain DGGITQSPKYLFRKEGQNVTLSCEQNLNHDAMYWYRQDPGQGLRLIYYSQIVNDFQKGDIAEGYSVSREKKESFPLTVTSAQKNPTAFYLCASSIYLRLYFGEGSWLTVV.

Ten or more counts support this clonotype. This chain links TRBV19 with TRBJ2-1; 11 nucleotides agree with TRBD2. The CDR3 is 15 residues long. Germline trimming cut 5 bases from V and 3 bases from J; bases unmatched to any gene: 3. Per germline, CDR1 LNHDA and CDR2 SQIVND (reference sequence). CDR3 bases: TGTGCCAGTAGTTCGACTAGCGGGGACTACAATGAGCAGTTCTTC. Its translation: CASSSTSGDYNEQFF.

This clonotype turned up a few times. The chain links TRBV10-3 to TRBJ2-3; 12 bases agree with TRBD2. Germline trimming cut 4 bases from V and 5 bases from J; bases unmatched to any gene: 10. The CDR3 totals 17 residues. Germline CDR1 ENHRY, CDR2 SYGVKD. The CDR3 reads CAISGPGGLAGIDTQYF. The CDR3 DNA sequence: TGTGCCATCAGTGGGCCTGGGGGACTAGCGGGTATAGATACGCAGTATTTT.

This clonotype was recorded many times. The chain combines TRBV7-2 with TRBJ2-2; 8 bases fit TRBD2. J was trimmed by 0 bases and V by 6 bases; bases with no gene match: 6. The germline V gene encodes CDR1 SGHTA and CDR2 FQGNSA. There are 16 residues in the CDR3. The CDR3 DNA sequence: TGTGCCAGCAGGCCTCCGGGACTAGCGAACACCGGGGAGCTGTTTTTT. Its translation is CASRPPGLANTGELFF.

This clonotype was recorded many times. V and J are TRBV4-1 and TRBJ2-7, with D perhaps TRBD2 (5 bases). CDR3 length: 13 residues. Per germline, CDR1 MGHRA and CDR2 YSYEKL. Trimming removed 3 bases at V and 2 bases at J, with 8 bases between. The CDR3 reads CASSQTTPYEQYF. The CDR3 DNA is TGCGCCAGCAGCCAGACTACCCCCTACGAGCAGTACTTC.